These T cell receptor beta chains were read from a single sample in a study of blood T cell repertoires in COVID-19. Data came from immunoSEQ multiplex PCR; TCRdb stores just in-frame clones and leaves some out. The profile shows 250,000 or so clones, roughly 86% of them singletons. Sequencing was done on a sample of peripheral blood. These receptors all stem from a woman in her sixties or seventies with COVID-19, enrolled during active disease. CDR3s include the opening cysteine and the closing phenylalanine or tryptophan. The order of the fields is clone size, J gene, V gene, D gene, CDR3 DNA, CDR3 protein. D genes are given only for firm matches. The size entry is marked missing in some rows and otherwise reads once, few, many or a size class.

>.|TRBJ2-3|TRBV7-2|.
TGTGCCAGCAGCTTAGAAACGGGAAAGGATACGCAGTATTTT
CASSLETGKDTQYF
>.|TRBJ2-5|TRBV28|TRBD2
TGTGCCAGCAGTTTATTTAGACTAGCGGGAGGCCCGCAAGAGACCCAGTACTTC
CASSLFRLAGGPQETQYF
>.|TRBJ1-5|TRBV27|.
TGTGCCAGCAGTGCCTTACGGGACTCCAATCAGCCCCAGCATTTT
CASSALRDSNQPQHF
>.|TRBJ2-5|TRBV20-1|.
TGCAGTACTACCCTCCAAGAGACCCAGTACTTC
CSTTLQETQYF
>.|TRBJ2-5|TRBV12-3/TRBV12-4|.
TGTGCCAGCAGTTTAGAGGTACAGTCGACCCAGTACTTC
CASSLEVQSTQYF
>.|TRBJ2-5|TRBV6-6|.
TGTGCCAGCAGTCGTCAGATGGAGACCCAGTACTTC
CASSRQMETQYF
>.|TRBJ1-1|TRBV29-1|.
TGCAGCGTTGAGGGGAGGAGGGCGAAGAACACTGAAGCTTTCTTT
CSVEGRRAKNTEAFF
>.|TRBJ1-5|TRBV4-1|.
TGCGCCAGCAGCCAAGATGTGAGAGGGATGGGCAATCAGCCCCAGCATTTT
CASSQDVRGMGNQPQHF
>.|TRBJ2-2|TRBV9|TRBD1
TGTGCCAGCAACACCCGAGGGGGCAGCACCGGGGAGCTGTTTTTT
CASNTRGGSTGELFF
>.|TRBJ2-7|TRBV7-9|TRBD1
TGTGCCAGCAGCCCCCGAATAGGGGGCGCTGAGATCTACGAGCAGTACTTC
CASSPRIGGAEIYEQYF
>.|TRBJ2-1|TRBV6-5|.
TGTGCCAGCAGTTATGGCACGTGGCAGTTCTTC
CASSYGTWQFF
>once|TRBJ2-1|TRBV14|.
TGTGCCAGCGCGGGGACGACCTGGGGTGAGCAGTTCTTC
CASAGTTWGEQFF
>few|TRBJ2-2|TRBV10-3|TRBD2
TGTGCCATCAGTGAGTCTGGGGGTAGCGGGAAGGACACCGGGGAGCTGTTTTTT
CAISESGGSGKDTGELFF
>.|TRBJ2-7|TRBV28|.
TGTGCCAGCAGTCCGCGGGACAGAAAACTATACGAGCAGTACTTC
CASSPRDRKLYEQYF
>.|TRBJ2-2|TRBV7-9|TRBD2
TGTGCCAGCAGCCCCCGTAGCGGGATCTCCGGGGAGCTGTTTTTT
CASSPRSGISGELFF
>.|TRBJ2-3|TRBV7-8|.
TGTGCCAGCAGCCCCGGGACTCCCGGCAGTACGCAGTATTTT
CASSPGTPGSTQYF
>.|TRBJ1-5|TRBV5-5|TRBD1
TGTGCCAGCACCACGGAAGACAGGGGACCCAATCAGCCCCAGCATTTT
CASTTEDRGPNQPQHF
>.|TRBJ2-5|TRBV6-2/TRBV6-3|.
TGTGCCAGCAGTGATGTATCGATCGTTCGGGGGACCCAGTACTTC
CASSDVSIVRGTQYF
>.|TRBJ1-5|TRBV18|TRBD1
TGTGCCAGCTCGCGAACAGGGGACAATCAGCCCCAGCATTTT
CASSRTGDNQPQHF
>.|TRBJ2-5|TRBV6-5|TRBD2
TGTGCCAGCAGCCGAGGACTAGAGCAGTACTTC
CASSRGLEQYF
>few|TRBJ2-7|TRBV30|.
TGTGCCTGGAGTGGCGTGAACTACGAGCAGTACTTC
CAWSGVNYEQYF
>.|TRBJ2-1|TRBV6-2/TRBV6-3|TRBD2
TGTGCCAGCAGACCTTACAGGACTAGCGTTAACAATGAGCAGTTCTTC
CASRPYRTSVNNEQFF
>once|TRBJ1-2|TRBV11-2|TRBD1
TGTGCCAGCAGCTTGACGACGGGACAGGGGATTGGAGGCTACACCTTC
CASSLTTGQGIGGYTF
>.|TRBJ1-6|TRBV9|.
TGTGCCAGCAGCGTAGTAGGGGGTCAATCACCCCTCCACTTT
CASSVVGGQSPLHF
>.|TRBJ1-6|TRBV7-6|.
TGTGCCAGCAGCTTAAACAGGGATTCACCCCTCCACTTT
CASSLNRDSPLHF
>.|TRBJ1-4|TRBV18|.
TGTGCCAGCTCACCAACAGGCGGGGTAGAGGAAAAACTGTTTTTT
CASSPTGGVEEKLFF
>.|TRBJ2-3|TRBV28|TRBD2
TGTGCCAGCAGCCTTAGCGGGAGAAGCACAGATACGCAGTATTTT
CASSLSGRSTDTQYF
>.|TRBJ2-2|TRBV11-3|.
TGTGCCAGCAGCTTAGGAGTTGGGAGTGTAGGGACCGGGGAGCTGTTTTTT
CASSLGVGSVGTGELFF
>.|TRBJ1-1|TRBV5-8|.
TGTGCCAGCAGCCGCAGGGGTGAAGCTTTCTTT
CASSRRGEAFF
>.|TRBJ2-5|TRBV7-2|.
TGTGCCAGCAGCTTTACCCGGGGACAAGAGACCCAGTACTTC
CASSFTRGQETQYF
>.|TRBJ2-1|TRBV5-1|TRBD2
TGCGCCAGCAGCCCGACTAGCGGGAGCTGGAATGAGCAGTTCTTC
CASSPTSGSWNEQFF
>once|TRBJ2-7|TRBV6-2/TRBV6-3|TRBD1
TGTGCCAGCAGCCGACAGGGCCCCTACGAGCAGTACTTC
CASSRQGPYEQYF
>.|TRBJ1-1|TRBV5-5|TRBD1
TGTGCCAGCAGCTTCAACAGGGGGCCCATGAACACTGAAGCTTTCTTT
CASSFNRGPMNTEAFF
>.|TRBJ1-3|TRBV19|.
TGTGCCAGTAGTATGGAGACAGCCTCTGGAAACACCATATATTTT
CASSMETASGNTIYF
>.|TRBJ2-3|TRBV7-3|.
TGTGCCAGCAGCCCCACGACGGGACTGCGCACAGATACGCAGTATTTT
CASSPTTGLRTDTQYF
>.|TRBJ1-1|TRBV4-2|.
TGTGCCAGCAGCCACCGGCAGGGAGGCACTGAAGCTTTCTTT
CASSHRQGGTEAFF
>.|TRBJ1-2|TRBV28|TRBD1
TGTGCCAGCAGTCAAAAGGCAGGGGGACTGGGTGGCTACACCTTC
CASSQKAGGLGGYTF
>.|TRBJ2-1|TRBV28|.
TGTGCCAGCAGGCCCGGGATGGGAGTATACAATGAGCAGTTCTTC
CASRPGMGVYNEQFF
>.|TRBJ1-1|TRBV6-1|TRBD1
TGTGCCAGCAGTGAAAACAGGGGGACTGAAGCTTTCTTT
CASSENRGTEAFF
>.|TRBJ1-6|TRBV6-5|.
TGTGCCAGCAGTTACCGGCGGGGTATAGGTTCACCCCTCCACTTT
CASSYRRGIGSPLHF
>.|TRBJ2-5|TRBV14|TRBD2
TGTGCCAGCAGCCATAGCGGGACCTACCAAGAGACCCAGTACTTC
CASSHSGTYQETQYF
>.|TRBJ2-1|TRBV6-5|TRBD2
TGTGCCAGCAGGGAGCCGGGACTAGCGGGGAATGAGCAGTTCTTC
CASREPGLAGNEQFF
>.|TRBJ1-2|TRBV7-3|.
TGTGCCAGCAGCCAAACTCGAGGCTATGGCTACACCTTC
CASSQTRGYGYTF
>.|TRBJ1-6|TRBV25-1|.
TGTGCCAGCAGTGCAGTACAGGGTTGGACACCCCTCCACTTT
CASSAVQGWTPLHF
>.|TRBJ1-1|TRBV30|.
TGTGCCTGGAGTGTACGGGGAGGACACCGGGGAACTGAAGCTTTCTTT
CAWSVRGGHRGTEAFF
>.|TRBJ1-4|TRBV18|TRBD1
TGTGCCAGCTCACCCAATACAGGGGATGAAAAACTGTTTTTT
CASSPNTGDEKLFF
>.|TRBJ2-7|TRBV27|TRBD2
TGTGCCAGCAGGAAATCGACTAGCGGGAGTTACGAGCAGTACTTC
CASRKSTSGSYEQYF
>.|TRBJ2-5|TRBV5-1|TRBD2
TGCGCCAGCAGCTTGGAGGGGACTAGCGGAGAGACCCAGTACTTC
CASSLEGTSGETQYF
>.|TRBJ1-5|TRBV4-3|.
TGCGCCAGCAGCCAGGGGCATAGCAATCAGCCCCAGCATTTT
CASSQGHSNQPQHF
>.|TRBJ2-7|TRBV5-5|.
TGTGCCAGCAGCTTGATTGCGGGATCCTACGAGCAGTACTTC
CASSLIAGSYEQYF